This T cell receptor beta chain appears in the sequencing data of a study of shared clonotypes between healthy human individuals. Produced via immunoSEQ multiplex PCR; TCRdb's table is partial and in-frame only. The repertoire holds hundreds of thousands of clones, with approximately 96% as singletons. CD45RO negativity and positive selection for CCR7 defined naive CD8 cells, a population that excluded terminally differentiated effector memory CD45RA+ cells. Germline V gives CDR1 MGHDK, CDR2 SYGVNS. This CDR3 has 13 amino acids. The sample taken for sequencing was naive CD8+ T cells sorted from blood. This chain connects TRBV25-1 to TRBJ2-5, with D possibly TRBD2 on 5 matching bases. TRBJ2-7 explains the end of the DNA better; the J call may be wrong. This TCR was sampled from a woman aged 25 to 45 in good health. DNA for the CDR3: TGTGCCAGCAGTGGGCGGGCTGGCTACGAGCAGTACTTC. This codes for CASSGRAGYEQYF.